This paragraph reports one T cell receptor beta chain. Patients chosen for sequencing had CD8+CD57+ cells that had expanded, as shown by flow cytometry. Patient blood was sampled before any therapy had been received. Profiling of TCR beta VDJ combinations and CDR3 sequences used genomic DNA as template. A single record per CDR3 protein comes from TCRdb applying MiXCR to the reads. Of just over 150,000 distinct CDR3 sequences in the sample, roughly 50% were seen once. CDR1 is SQVTM and CDR2 is ANQGSEA in the germline V gene. V trimming: 7 bases; J trimming: 5 bases; junction bases outside the gene matches: 5. The CDR3 runs 12 residues. The sample comes from a study of CD8+CD57+ T cells in acquired aplastic anemia.

This TCR came from a human donor with aplastic anemia. V usage is TRBV29-1 and J usage is TRBJ2-3; TRBD2 aligns across 8 bases. The sequencing input was sorted CD4+, CD8+, or CD8+CD57+ T cells (not recorded which) from PBMCs. CDR3 coding DNA: TGCAGCGCGGGGGGGCCTTTAGATACGCAGTATTTT. Amino acids: CSAGGPLDTQYF.